This T cell receptor beta chain was found in a study of blood T cell repertoires in COVID-19. About the study: Material from acute and convalescent COVID-19 was sourced from the United States, Italy and Spain.

Measured with immunoSEQ multiplex PCR; TCRdb has only the in-frame clones, and not every one. Altogether 280,000 or so clones are present, roughly 85% being singletons, with the ten largest covering about 2.5%. V dropped 2 bases and J dropped 6; count of bases not matched to a gene: 4. The CDR3 spans 15 residues. Per the germline V gene, CDR1 is MNHEY and CDR2 is SVGAGI. This clone was seen only a few times. Participants' reported clinical history set cohort assignment. Sequencing was done on a sample of PBMCs or T cells enriched from blood (not recorded which). The sequence was obtained from a woman aged 50 to 65 who had recovered from COVID-19. V gene TRBV6-5 combines with J gene TRBJ1-4, with 9 positions matching TRBD1. CDR3 coding DNA: TGTGCCAGCAGTTACACAGGGGGCGCATATGAAAAACTGTTTTTT. Protein: CASSYTGGAYEKLFF.